The 21 T cell receptor beta chains reported below all come from one sample, sequenced in a study of shared clonotypes between healthy human individuals. Sequencing was performed with immunoSEQ multiplex PCR; in TCRdb, only in-frame clones are kept and a portion is missing. The data show roughly 760,000 clones, around 72% seen once. Source material: memory CD4+ T cells sorted from blood. Subset indicated: CD45RA-negative fraction. These receptors were taken from a woman aged 25 to 39 in good health.

This chain joins TRBV6-6 and TRBJ1-5, with unresolved D. Germline V CDR1 and CDR2: MNHNY, SVGAGI (reference sequence). CDR3 length: 13 residues. V was cut by 6 bases and J by 4 bases, with 10 bases left in between. The CDR3 here is CASRSPENQPQHF. In DNA form, the CDR3 reads TGTGCCAGCAGAAGTCCGGAGAATCAGCCCCAGCATTTT.

In its sample, this clone was seen once. This sequence joins TRBV10-2 and TRBJ2-1; 11 positions agree with TRBD2. Germline CDR1 WSHSY, CDR2 SAAADI. This CDR3 is 15 amino acids long. V lost 5 bases to trimming and J lost 6 bases; unmatched junction nucleotides: 6. CDR3 in DNA: TGCGCCAGCAGTCCCCTAGCGGGAGGAGGCAATGAGCAGTTCTTC. Encoded protein: CASSPLAGGGNEQFF.

V usage is TRBV11-3 and J usage is TRBJ2-2; 7 bases agree with TRBD2. The CDR3 is 16 amino acids. CDR1 SGHNT and CDR2 YENEEA come from the germline V gene. V was clipped by 1 base and J by 3 bases; unmatched bases: 5. The CDR3 DNA reads as TGTGCCAGCAGCTTAGGCTCCCTAGCGGACACCGGGGAGCTGTTTTTT. Protein product: CASSLGSLADTGELFF.

This clone has a single count. The genes are TRBV19 and TRBJ1-5, with a weak D call TRBD1 (6 bases). V shed 6 bases and J shed 7 bases, with 16 bases lying between them. This CDR3 region has 14 residues. Germline V gene data show CDR1 as LNHDA and CDR2 as SQIVND (reference sequence). The CDR3 is CASSGNLDSQPQHF. The DNA for the CDR3 is TGTGCCAGTAGCGGGAATCTGGACAGCCAGCCCCAGCATTTT.

The V gene is TRBV19, the J gene TRBJ2-1; 10 bases map to TRBD1. The CDR3 consists of 15 residues. Germline V gene sequence: CDR1 LNHDA, CDR2 SQIVND (reference sequence). J gave up 8 bases and V 8 bases, and 12 bases lay outside the gene matches. The CDR3 sequence is CASAPPGQGRYEQFF. The CDR3 DNA reads TGTGCCAGTGCCCCCCCGGGACAGGGGCGGTATGAGCAGTTCTTC.

This clone was observed a single time. The chain links TRBV11-3 to TRBJ2-1; tentatively, D is TRBD2 (6 bases). Between the trimmed V and J ends, which lost 8 bases and 1 base, there was a span of 12 bases. CDR1 and CDR2 from the germline V gene are SGHNT and YENEEA. There are 14 residues in the CDR3. The CDR3 coding sequence is TGTGCCAGCTCAATAGCGGATTCCTACAATGAGCAGTTCTTC. Its protein is CASSIADSYNEQFF.

This clone has a single count. The chain links TRBV18 to TRBJ1-1; D gene uncertain. The CDR3 loop spans 15 amino acids. Germline V lookup: CDR1 KGHSH, CDR2 LQKENI. Trimming left V 0 bases short and J 6 bases short, with 14 bases between. The DNA of the CDR3 is TGTGCCAGCTCACCACCGCCTGGGAGTACGGCTGAAGCTTTCTTT. Its translation is CASSPPPGSTAEAFF.

This chain connects TRBV9 to TRBJ2-1, with D unclear. CDR3 length equals 13 residues. The V end lost 1 base, the J end lost 6 bases, and 8 bases lay between the germline ends. CDR1 is SGDLS, CDR2 YYNGEE, per germline. The DNA for the CDR3 is TGTGCCAGCAGCGTAACTGGTCGCAATGAGCAGTTCTTC. It yields the protein CASSVTGRNEQFF.

J is TRBJ2-3 and V is TRBV19, with D perhaps assigned TRBD1 or TRBD2 (6 bases each). The CDR3 is 17 amino acids. Germline values: CDR1 LNHDA, CDR2 SQIVND (reference sequence). V lost 3 bases, J lost 4 bases, and 20 bases lay in between. The DNA of the CDR3 is TGTGCCAGTAGTATTTTCTTTCGGAGGGGGGAGTCAGATACGCAGTATTTT. Translation gives CASSIFFRRGESDTQYF. Together with reference TRBV19 and TRBJ2-3, the CDR3 gives the full variable domain: DGGITQSPKYLFRKEGQNVTLSCEQNLNHDAMYWYRQDPGQGLRLIYYSQIVNDFQKGDIAEGYSVSREKKESFPLTVTSAQKNPTAFYLCASSIFFRRGESDTQYFGPGTRLTVL.

This chain connects TRBV30 to TRBJ2-5; TRBD2 might be the D (6 bases). The end of the DNA fits TRBJ2-7 better, so the J call may be wrong. The length of the CDR3 is 13 residues. Germline values: CDR1 GTSNPN, CDR2 SVGIG (reference sequence). The CDR3 nucleotides are TGTGCCTGGAGTGTGGGGGGAGCCTACGAGCAGTACTTC. Amino acid sequence: CAWSVGGAYEQYF.

This clone was detected only once. The chain couples TRBV6-5 to TRBJ1-5, with D hard to call. Trimming stripped 6 bases from V and 4 bases from J, with 16 bases between. Germline V gene sequence: CDR1 MNHEY, CDR2 SVGAGI. The CDR3 totals 15 residues. CDR3 sequence: CASRDGAETNQPQHF. Written as DNA, the CDR3 is TGTGCCAGCAGGGATGGTGCAGAGACGAATCAGCCCCAGCATTTT.

The chain employs TRBV10-3 and TRBJ2-1; the match to TRBD2 covers 11 bases. The germline CDR1 and CDR2 sequences are ENHRY and SYGVKD. V shed 4 bases, J shed 7 bases, and the junction held 6 bases outside the gene matches. The CDR3 totals 15 residues. For the CDR3, the DNA is TGTGCCATCAGTGTCGGGATAGCGGGAGGGAATGAGCAGTTCTTC. This codes for CAISVGIAGGNEQFF.

This sequence joins TRBV29-1 and TRBJ1-5; 7 bases line up with TRBD1. Trimming at V came to 3 bases and at J to 4 bases, leaving 6 bases not matched to a gene. This CDR3 contains 14 residues. Germline lookup yields CDR1 SQVTM and CDR2 ANQGSEA. CDR3 amino acids: CSVDQGECNQPQHF. In DNA, the CDR3 is TGCAGCGTTGATCAGGGGGAGTGTAATCAGCCCCAGCATTTT.

The CDR3 bases are TGCGCCAGCAGCTCCGGACTAGCGGGAGCCTACCTCGCGGAGACCCAGTACTTC. As protein: CASSSGLAGAYLAETQYF. The chain uses TRBV5-1 and TRBJ2-5; TRBD2 agrees at 13 bases. The germline V gene encodes CDR1 SGHRS and CDR2 YFSETQ. The CDR3 sequence is 18 residues long. V shed 3 bases, J shed 5 bases, and the junction held 13 bases outside the gene matches.

This clone was counted a few times. V gene TRBV6-1 combines with J gene TRBJ2-1, with D possibly being TRBD2 (5 bases). The CDR3 runs to 15 residues. Germline CDR1 and CDR2: MNHNS and SASEGT. Trimming left V 1 base short and J 7 bases short, with 14 bases between. CDR3 residues: CASSEERGSGNEQFF. The CDR3 coding sequence is TGTGCCAGCAGTGAAGAACGGGGAAGTGGGAATGAGCAGTTCTTC.

V usage is TRBV10-3 and J usage is TRBJ2-5; 10 nucleotides agree with TRBD2. V lost 10 bases and J lost 5; bases outside the gene matches: 16. Germline loops: CDR1 ENHRY, CDR2 SYGVKD. This CDR3 has 16 amino acids. CDR3 protein: CATASLAGAGSETQYF. In DNA form, the CDR3 reads TGTGCCACCGCAAGTCTAGCGGGAGCAGGGTCCGAGACCCAGTACTTC.

The genes are TRBV29-1 and TRBJ2-3, with D unclear. V lost 7 bases to trimming and J lost 4 bases, with 12 bases between them. In germline, CDR1 is SQVTM, CDR2 ANQGSEA. The CDR3 is 12 amino acids. CDR3 region: CSALQVADTQYF. In nucleotides, the CDR3 is TGCAGCGCCCTCCAGGTTGCAGATACGCAGTATTTT.

The chain recombines TRBV2 with TRBJ2-7; D possibly corresponds to TRBD1 (6 bases). CDR3 length equals 15 residues. Looked up from germline, CDR1 is SNHLY and CDR2 is FYNNEI. V lost 8 bases and J lost 5, with 22 bases in between. CDR3 DNA: TGTGCCAGCTCCCGAAGGGGGACGATGGGCGACGAGCAGTACTTC. It codes for CASSRRGTMGDEQYF.

About this clone itself: The same CDR3 is also encoded by other DNA sequences in this sample. The chain combines TRBV5-1 with TRBJ2-1; tentatively, D is TRBD1 (6 bases). The V and J ends lost 0 bases and 4 bases respectively, with 11 bases between them. Germline CDR1 reads SGHRS; CDR2 reads YFSETQ. The CDR3 totals 15 residues. The CDR3 sequence: CASSLDSQGYNEQFF. The CDR3 region has the DNA TGCGCCAGCAGCTTGGATTCCCAGGGGTACAATGAGCAGTTCTTC.

This sequence joins TRBV10-1 and TRBJ1-2; unclear D gene. Germline CDR1 WNHNN, CDR2 SYGVQD (reference sequence). This CDR3 is built from 13 residues. Trimming cost V 3 bases and J 4 bases, with 9 bases left between them. The CDR3 loop is CASSDPRSYGYTF. The DNA of the CDR3 is TGCGCCAGCAGTGACCCACGGAGCTATGGCTACACCTTC.

The chain is built from TRBV2 and TRBJ2-6; maybe TRBD1 (5 bases). Trimming removed 5 bases from V and 2 bases from J, with 13 bases in between. Per germline, CDR1 SNHLY and CDR2 FYNNEI. The CDR3 is 16 amino acids. This CDR3 is CASSPGPRAGANVLTF. The DNA for the CDR3 is TGTGCCAGCAGTCCCGGGCCCAGGGCTGGGGCCAACGTCCTGACTTTC.